These 26 T cell receptor beta chains were all obtained from the same sample, sequenced in a study of shared clonotypes between healthy human individuals. Method: immunoSEQ multiplex PCR; TCRdb's copy keeps in-frame clones and lacks some. The table shows over a million clones, with around 97% occurring only once. The sequencing sample was made of naive CD4+ T cells sorted from blood. This sample's subset: CD45RA+ positively selected. The receptors come from a man aged 30 to 45 in good health.

This chain links TRBV19 with TRBJ2-1, with 7 bases identical to TRBD2. The CDR3 consists of 16 residues. V was clipped by 2 bases and J by 8 bases; unmatched bases: 12. Per germline, CDR1 LNHDA and CDR2 SQIVND (reference sequence). In nucleotides, the CDR3 is TGTGCCAGTAGTATAAGGCTACTGGCGGGAGTCGATGAGCAGTTCTTC. It encodes CASSIRLLAGVDEQFF. The complete variable domain, with remaining parts taken from reference TRBV19 and TRBJ2-1, reads DGGITQSPKYLFRKEGQNVTLSCEQNLNHDAMYWYRQDPGQGLRLIYYSQIVNDFQKGDIAEGYSVSREKKESFPLTVTSAQKNPTAFYLCASSIRLLAGVDEQFFGPGTRLTVL.

The V call is TRBV7-9, the J call TRBJ2-1, with D possibly matching TRBD2 (5 bases). CDR3 length: 15 residues. CDR1 and CDR2 from the germline V gene are SEHNR and FQNEAQ (reference sequence). V was clipped by 1 base and J by 13 bases, with 20 bases between them. The CDR3 spells CASSLERASPRPQFF. For the CDR3, the DNA is TGTGCCAGCAGCTTAGAACGGGCTAGCCCCCGTCCTCAGTTCTTC.

Worth noting for this clone: This specimen includes other DNA sequences encoding the same CDR3. V is TRBV5-1 and J is TRBJ2-3; 7 positions match TRBD2. Germline V gene data show CDR1 as SGHRS and CDR2 as YFSETQ. The CDR3 extends over 15 amino acids. After removal of 2 bases from V and 3 bases from J, the junction contained 6 bases not matched to a gene. The CDR3 sequence is CASSFGTGGTDTQYF. Written as DNA, the CDR3 is TGCGCCAGCAGCTTCGGGACCGGGGGGACAGATACGCAGTATTTT.

V is TRBV5-1 and J is TRBJ2-5, with a possible D match to TRBD2 (5 bases). The germline V gene encodes CDR1 SGHRS and CDR2 YFSETQ. The V end lost 4 bases, the J end lost 2 bases, and 12 bases lay between the germline ends. The CDR3 spans 14 residues. CDR3 in amino acids: CASSPPGTQETQYF. CDR3 nucleotide sequence: TGCGCCAGCAGCCCGCCGGGAACTCAAGAGACCCAGTACTTC.

V gene TRBV19 combines with J gene TRBJ2-7; 11 positions agree with TRBD1. Trimming took 6 bases from V and 3 from J; bases not matched to a gene: 7. The germline CDR1 and CDR2 sequences are LNHDA and SQIVND (reference sequence). The CDR3 covers 15 residues. The CDR3 region is CASSKDRGRRYEQYF. The CDR3 DNA sequence: TGTGCCAGTAGCAAGGACAGGGGGCGCCGCTACGAGCAGTACTTC.

This chain uses TRBV6-1 with TRBJ2-7; TRBD1 matches 9 bases. The V gene end was trimmed by 5 bases and the J gene end by 2 bases; junction bases not matched to a gene: 7. This CDR3 contains 15 residues. Germline V gene data show CDR1 as MNHNS and CDR2 as SASEGT. The CDR3 nucleotides read TGTGCCAGCAGTAGGGTGTGGGACAGGGCCTACGAGCAGTACTTC. Its translation: CASSRVWDRAYEQYF.

The rearrangement uses TRBV5-1 and TRBJ2-7, with a tentative D call TRBD1 (5 bases). CDR1 is SGHRS, CDR2 YFSETQ, per germline. The V and J ends lost 0 bases and 0 bases respectively, with 7 bases between them. There are 14 residues in the CDR3. CDR3 in DNA: TGCGCCAGCAGCTTGGACAGGTTCTCCTACGAGCAGTACTTC. Translation: CASSLDRFSYEQYF.

The chain carries TRBV7-9 and TRBJ2-3; 8 bases fit TRBD1. Germline-derived CDR1 and CDR2 are SEHNR and FQNEAQ (reference sequence). The V segment lost 0 bases and the J segment 3 bases; nucleotides outside the gene matches: 5. The CDR3 spans 16 residues. CDR3 amino acids: CASSLARRQGTDTQYF. In nucleotides, the CDR3 is TGTGCCAGCAGCTTAGCGCGACGACAGGGGACAGATACGCAGTATTTT.

This clone has more than one count but fewer than ten. The rearrangement links TRBV11-2 to TRBJ2-7, with 10 bases matching TRBD2. This CDR3 spans 15 amino acids. V dropped 5 bases and J dropped 3; count of bases not matched to a gene: 7. CDR1 SGHAT and CDR2 FQNNGV come from the germline V gene. CDR3 residues: CASSRTSGKDYEQYF. The CDR3 region has the DNA TGTGCCAGCAGCCGCACTAGCGGGAAGGACTACGAGCAGTACTTC. The whole variable domain, filled in from reference TRBV11-2 and TRBJ2-7, reads EAGVAQSPRYKIIEKRQSVAFWCNPISGHATLYWYQQILGQGPKLLIQFQNNGVVDDSQLPKDRFSAERLKGVDSTLKIQPAKLEDSAVYLCASSRTSGKDYEQYFGPGTRLTVT.

To note about this clone: The same CDR3 arises from other DNA sequences in this sample as well. The chain couples TRBV29-1 to TRBJ2-7, with D unresolved. CDR1 and CDR2 from the germline V gene are SQVTM and ANQGSEA. The CDR3 spans 11 residues. Between the trimmed V and J ends, which lost 3 bases and 4 bases, there was a span of 7 bases. The CDR3 region has the DNA TGCAGCGTTGAGTCAGGTTACGAGCAGTACTTC. Translated: CSVESGYEQYF.

J is TRBJ2-2 and V is TRBV5-6, with 10 bases fitting TRBD1. The CDR3 is 16 residues long. Germline CDR1 and CDR2: SGHDT and YYEEEE. Trimming cost V 4 bases and J 1 base; bases outside gene matches: 4. Written as DNA, the CDR3 is TGTGCCAGCAGCCCGGGGGACAGGGGGAACACCGGGGAGCTGTTTTTT. Translated: CASSPGDRGNTGELFF.

The J gene is TRBJ2-5, the V gene TRBV18; TRBD2 agrees at 11 bases. With 5 bases clipped from V and 4 bases from J, the junction kept 9 bases outside the gene matches. CDR3 size: 16 residues. In germline, CDR1 is KGHSH, CDR2 LQKENI. The CDR3 DNA reads as TGTGCCAGCTCATCCTTAGCGGGAGGGCCGGGAGAGACCCAGTACTTC. Translation: CASSSLAGGPGETQYF.

This chain connects TRBV7-6 to TRBJ2-1, with 10 positions matching TRBD2. J gave up 1 base and V 4 bases, and 7 bases lay outside the gene matches. Germline CDR1 is SGHVS and CDR2 is FNYEAQ. The CDR3 consists of 17 residues. The CDR3 loop is CASSSLYSGRSYNEQFF. CDR3 DNA sequence: TGTGCCAGCAGCTCCCTCTATAGCGGGAGGTCCTACAATGAGCAGTTCTTC.

The gene calls are TRBV6-1 and TRBJ1-3; D gene unclear. CDR1 is MNHNS and CDR2 is SASEGT in the germline V gene. The CDR3 extends over 14 amino acids. Trimming took 3 bases from V and 0 from J, leaving 6 bases between them. CDR3 coding DNA: TGTGCCAGCAGTGACAGCTTCTCTGGAAACACCATATATTTT. This gives the protein CASSDSFSGNTIYF.

The chain carries TRBV5-5 and TRBJ1-3, with no clear D. V dropped 0 bases and J dropped 1 base, with 17 bases sitting between them. This CDR3 has 18 amino acids. CDR1 is SGHKS and CDR2 is YYEKEE in the germline V gene (reference sequence). CDR3 residues: CASSLGTFGERSGNTIYF. The CDR3 DNA sequence: TGTGCCAGCAGCTTGGGGACGTTTGGGGAGAGGTCTGGAAACACCATATATTTT.

The CDR3 DNA follows: TGTGCCAGCAGTCCACCCATGGCCGGGAGGGCCGCGGATACGCAGTATTTT. Protein: CASSPPMAGRAADTQYF. The chain joins TRBV28 to TRBJ2-3, with 8 bases fitting TRBD2. CDR3 length: 17 amino acids. Germline CDR1 reads MDHEN; CDR2 reads SYDVKM. Trimming at V came to 5 bases and at J to 6 bases, leaving 16 bases not matched to a gene.

The CDR3 sequence is CASSRLSNSNQPQHF. The CDR3 bases are TGTGCCAGCTCACGTTTGAGTAATAGCAATCAGCCCCAGCATTTT. The genes are TRBV18 and TRBJ1-5; D unresolved. The CDR3 covers 15 residues. V lost 4 bases to trimming and J lost 0 bases, with 10 bases between them. Germline lookup yields CDR1 KGHSH and CDR2 LQKENI.

The rearrangement uses TRBV7-9 and TRBJ2-1, with D uncertain. The CDR3 has 14 residues. V was pared by 1 base and J by 6 bases, with 10 bases between. Per germline, CDR1 SEHNR and CDR2 FQNEAQ (reference sequence). CDR3 in DNA: TGTGCCAGCAGCTTAGACGGCCTGCTCAATGAGCAGTTCTTC. This translates into CASSLDGLLNEQFF.

The chain is built from TRBV7-8 and TRBJ2-1, with TRBD1 matching 9 bases. This CDR3 has 15 residues. The germline CDR1 and CDR2 sequences are SGHVS and FQNEAQ. Losses at the gene ends were 4 bases for V and 5 bases for J; bases not matched to a gene: 6. The CDR3 loop is CASSSGQGRNNEQFF. The CDR3 coding sequence is TGTGCCAGCAGCTCTGGACAGGGGAGGAACAATGAGCAGTTCTTC.

The rearrangement joins TRBV7-2 to TRBJ2-7, with D possibly TRBD1 on 5 matching bases. CDR1 is SGHTA, CDR2 FQGNSA, per germline. Deletions cut 3 bases from V and 3 bases from J, with 9 bases between. The CDR3 sequence is 13 residues long. The CDR3 loop reads CASSFQGVYEQYF. The CDR3 region has the DNA TGTGCCAGCAGCTTCCAGGGTGTCTACGAGCAGTACTTC.

This chain joins TRBV5-1 and TRBJ1-2; no reliable D call. Germline assignment: CDR1 SGHRS and CDR2 YFSETQ. The CDR3 consists of 17 residues. V was pared by 0 bases and J by 5 bases, with 20 bases between. The CDR3 DNA reads TGCGCCAGCAGCTTGGACCCTACACTGAACTTGGGGTATGGCTACACCTTC. Translating gives CASSLDPTLNLGYGYTF.

This clone has only one observation. The chain has TRBV6-5 and TRBJ2-7, with 7 bases that match TRBD1. The germline V gene has CDR1 MNHEY and CDR2 SVGAGI. This CDR3 comprises 14 residues. The ends lost 6 bases at V and 3 bases at J; junction bases unmatched: 8. In DNA, the CDR3 is TGTGCCAGCAGGGACCGGGACAGATACTACGAGCAGTACTTC. Protein sequence: CASRDRDRYYEQYF.

CDR3 DNA: TGTGCCAGCAGCTTAGTTCGGGGGCTGGACACTGAAGCTTTCTTT. Amino acids: CASSLVRGLDTEAFF. This chain connects TRBV7-9 to TRBJ1-1, with a possible D match to TRBD1 (6 bases). The CDR3 consists of 15 residues. Trimming removed 1 base at V and 3 bases at J, with 12 bases between. Germline loops: CDR1 SEHNR, CDR2 FQNEAQ (reference sequence).

A word on this clone: Other DNA sequences in this specimen translate into the identical CDR3. The chain couples TRBV9 to TRBJ2-2; D may be TRBD2 (6 bases). The CDR3 is 15 amino acids. Germline V gives CDR1 SGDLS, CDR2 YYNGEE. The V and J ends lost 0 bases and 1 base respectively, with 7 bases between them. CDR3 sequence: CASSVDGRNTGELFF. In DNA form, the CDR3 reads TGTGCCAGCAGCGTAGACGGGAGGAACACCGGGGAGCTGTTTTTT.

The gene calls are TRBV28 and TRBJ2-7, with 11 positions matching TRBD1. Germline V gene sequence: CDR1 MDHEN, CDR2 SYDVKM. The CDR3 extends over 17 amino acids. The V segment lost 3 bases and the J segment 4 bases; nucleotides outside the gene matches: 11. The CDR3 reads CASSFFPGQGASYEQYF. CDR3 nucleotides: TGTGCCAGCAGTTTCTTCCCCGGACAGGGGGCTTCTTACGAGCAGTACTTC.

The rearrangement joins TRBV5-5 to TRBJ1-5; no clear D gene. The germline V gene has CDR1 SGHKS and CDR2 YYEKEE (reference sequence). Trimming pared 5 bases from V and 4 bases from J, leaving 16 bases between. This CDR3 has 15 residues. CDR3 sequence: CASRSTTRGNQPQHF. The CDR3 region has the DNA TGTGCCAGCAGATCGACTACCCGAGGTAATCAGCCCCAGCATTTT. Supplemented by reference TRBV5-5 and TRBJ1-5, the full variable domain reads DAGVTQSPTHLIKTRGQQVTLRCSPISGHKSVSWYQQVLGQGPQFIFQYYEKEERGRGNFPDRFSARQFPNYSSELNVNALLLGDSALYLCASRSTTRGNQPQHFGDGTRLSIL.